Listed below are T cell receptor beta chains from one sample, sequenced in a study of early T cells in non-severe SARS-CoV-2 infection. In TCRdb, the 5' RACE reads were re-called with MiXCR into one record per CDR3 protein. The profile shows tens of thousands of distinct CDR3 sequences, about 12% of them singletons. The specimen was whole blood. These receptors were collected from an adult who was a healthcare worker with PCR-confirmed SARS-CoV-2 infection or an uninfected control (not recorded which). CDR3s include the opening cysteine and the closing phenylalanine or tryptophan. Each record gives: CDR3 protein, CDR3 DNA, J gene, D gene, clone size, V gene. A D gene is named only where the DNA matches it firmly. Clone size is shown for a subset of rows, as once, few, many or a class of expanded clone.

cdr3_aa: CASSVGSQGRPTF
cdr3_nt: TGTGCCAGCAGCGTAGGATCACAGGGGAGACCCACCTTC
j_call: TRBJ1-2
d_call: TRBD1
clone_size: many
v_call: TRBV9

cdr3_aa: CSASDDGPAYEQYF
cdr3_nt: TGCAGTGCTAGCGACGACGGACCCGCCTACGAGCAGTACTTC
j_call: TRBJ2-7
d_call: -
clone_size: many
v_call: TRBV20-1

cdr3_aa: CASSLISGSGANVLTF
cdr3_nt: TGTGCCAGCAGCTTAATTTCCGGCTCTGGGGCCAACGTCCTGACTTTC
j_call: TRBJ2-6
d_call: -
clone_size: many
v_call: TRBV7-9

cdr3_aa: CASSQERVGYNEQFF
cdr3_nt: TGCGCCAGCAGCCAAGAACGGGTCGGGTACAATGAGCAGTTCTTC
j_call: TRBJ2-1
d_call: -
clone_size: -
v_call: TRBV4-3

cdr3_aa: CSVRTAGGQYF
cdr3_nt: TGCAGCGTGCGGACGGCCGGCGGCCAGTACTTC
j_call: TRBJ2-5
d_call: -
clone_size: few
v_call: TRBV29-1

cdr3_aa: CASSRRGASGSSYEQYF
cdr3_nt: TGTGCCAGCAGCCGAAGAGGGGCTAGCGGGTCCTCCTACGAGCAGTACTTC
j_call: TRBJ2-7
d_call: TRBD2
clone_size: -
v_call: TRBV3-1

cdr3_aa: CASSLGADYYEQYF
cdr3_nt: TGCGCCAGCAGCTTGGGGGCGGACTACTACGAGCAGTACTTC
j_call: TRBJ2-7
d_call: -
clone_size: once
v_call: TRBV5-1

cdr3_aa: CAVSGPAQETQYF
cdr3_nt: TGTGCCGTCTCCGGCCCCGCCCAAGAGACCCAGTACTTC
j_call: TRBJ2-5
d_call: -
clone_size: -
v_call: TRBV10-3

cdr3_aa: CASSSVGRSIYEQFF
cdr3_nt: TGTGCCAGCAGCTCCGTAGGCCGGTCCATTTATGAGCAGTTCTTC
j_call: TRBJ2-1
d_call: -
clone_size: -
v_call: TRBV11-3

cdr3_aa: CSARPTGNTEAFF
cdr3_nt: TGCAGTGCTAGACCGACTGGGAACACTGAAGCTTTCTTT
j_call: TRBJ1-1
d_call: -
clone_size: many
v_call: TRBV20-1

cdr3_aa: CASSSGDIRSTDTQYF
cdr3_nt: TGTGCCAGCAGTTCAGGGGACATACGAAGCACAGATACGCAGTATTTT
j_call: TRBJ2-3
d_call: -
clone_size: -
v_call: TRBV5-6

cdr3_aa: CASSEETGLYGYTF
cdr3_nt: TGTGCCAGTAGTGAAGAGACAGGGCTGTATGGCTACACCTTC
j_call: TRBJ1-2
d_call: TRBD1
clone_size: -
v_call: TRBV19

cdr3_aa: CASSLEGPDTQYF
cdr3_nt: TGTGCCAGCAGTTTAGAAGGCCCAGATACGCAGTATTTT
j_call: TRBJ2-3
d_call: -
clone_size: few
v_call: TRBV12-3/TRBV12-4

cdr3_aa: CASSIKPGDYNEQFF
cdr3_nt: TGTGCCAGCAGTATCAAACCCGGGGACTACAATGAGCAGTTCTTC
j_call: TRBJ2-1
d_call: -
clone_size: many
v_call: TRBV3-1

cdr3_aa: CASSETGAYGYTF
cdr3_nt: TGCGCCAGCAGTGAAACAGGGGCCTATGGCTACACCTTC
j_call: TRBJ1-2
d_call: TRBD1
clone_size: many
v_call: TRBV10-1

cdr3_aa: CSVASQTSSYEQYF
cdr3_nt: TGCAGCGTCGCCAGCCAGACGAGCTCCTACGAGCAGTACTTC
j_call: TRBJ2-7
d_call: -
clone_size: few
v_call: TRBV29-1

cdr3_aa: CASSSGQGQETQYF
cdr3_nt: TGTGCCAGCAGCTCGGGACAGGGCCAAGAGACCCAGTACTTC
j_call: TRBJ2-5
d_call: TRBD1
clone_size: few
v_call: TRBV7-9